The present entry profiles one T cell receptor (beta chain) with its context. The data were taken from a study of T cells after yellow fever vaccination. At the level of the study: SMART-Seq v4 Ultra Low Input prepared libraries from low-cell fractions.

Making TCR cDNA involved 5'RACE template switching, which added UMIs and a universal primer site. Via MiXCR, TCRdb re-called the 5' RACE reads, giving one row per CDR3 protein. The sample includes under 600,000 distinct CDR3 sequences, about 13% of them seen just once. V lost 0 bases to trimming and J lost 2 bases, with 15 bases between them. The CDR3 contains 17 residues. Germline V CDR1 and CDR2: SGHTA, FQGNSA. Sequenced material: PBMCs, taken on the day of the yellow fever booster vaccination. The TCR was taken from a man between 25 and 39 years old who received the YFV17D yellow fever vaccine. The genes are TRBV7-2 and TRBJ2-3, with no clear D. The CDR3 protein is CASSLAPQGGHTDTQYF. The CDR3 DNA reads as TGTGCCAGCAGCTTAGCTCCCCAAGGTGGCCACACAGATACGCAGTATTTT.